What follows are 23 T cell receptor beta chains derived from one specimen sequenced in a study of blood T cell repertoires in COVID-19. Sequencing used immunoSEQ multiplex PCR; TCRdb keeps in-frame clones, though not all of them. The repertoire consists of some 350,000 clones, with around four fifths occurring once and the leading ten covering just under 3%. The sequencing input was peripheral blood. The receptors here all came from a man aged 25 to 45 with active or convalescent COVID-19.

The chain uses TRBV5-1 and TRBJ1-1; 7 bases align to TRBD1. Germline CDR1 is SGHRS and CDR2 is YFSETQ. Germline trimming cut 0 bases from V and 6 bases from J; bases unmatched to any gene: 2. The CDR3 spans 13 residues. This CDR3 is CASSLGQGAEAFF. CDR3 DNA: TGCGCCAGCAGCTTGGGACAGGGCGCTGAAGCTTTCTTT. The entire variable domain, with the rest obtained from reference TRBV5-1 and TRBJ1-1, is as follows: KAGVTQTPRYLIKTRGQQVTLSCSPISGHRSVSWYQQTPGQGLQFLFEYFSETQRNKGNFPGRFSGRQFSNSRSEMNVSTLELGDSALYLCASSLGQGAEAFFGQGTRLTVV.

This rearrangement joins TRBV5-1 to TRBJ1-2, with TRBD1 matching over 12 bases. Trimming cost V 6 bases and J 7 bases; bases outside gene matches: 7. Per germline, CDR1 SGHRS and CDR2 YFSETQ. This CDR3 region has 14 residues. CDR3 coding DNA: TGCGCCAGCAACCCGGGACAGGGGGCCGTTGGCTACACCTTC. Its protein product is CASNPGQGAVGYTF.

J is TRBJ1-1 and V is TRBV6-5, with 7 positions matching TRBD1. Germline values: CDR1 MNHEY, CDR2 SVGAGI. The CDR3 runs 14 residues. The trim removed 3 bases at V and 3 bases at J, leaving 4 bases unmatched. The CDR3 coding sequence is TGTGCCAGCAGTTATCACGACAGGGACACTGAAGCTTTCTTT. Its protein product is CASSYHDRDTEAFF.

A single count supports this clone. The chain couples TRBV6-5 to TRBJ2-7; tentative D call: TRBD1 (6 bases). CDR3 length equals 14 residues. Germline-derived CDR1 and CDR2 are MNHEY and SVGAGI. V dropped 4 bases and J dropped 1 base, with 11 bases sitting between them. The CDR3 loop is CASSSVRGSYEQYF. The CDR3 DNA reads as TGTGCCAGCAGTTCGGTCAGGGGTTCCTACGAGCAGTACTTC.

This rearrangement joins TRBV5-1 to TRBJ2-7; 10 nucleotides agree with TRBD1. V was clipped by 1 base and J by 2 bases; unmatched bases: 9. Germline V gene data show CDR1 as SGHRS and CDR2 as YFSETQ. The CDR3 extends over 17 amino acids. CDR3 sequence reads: CASSLPRVGQGTYEQYF. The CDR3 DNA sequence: TGCGCCAGCAGCTTGCCGAGGGTGGGACAGGGGACCTACGAGCAGTACTTC.

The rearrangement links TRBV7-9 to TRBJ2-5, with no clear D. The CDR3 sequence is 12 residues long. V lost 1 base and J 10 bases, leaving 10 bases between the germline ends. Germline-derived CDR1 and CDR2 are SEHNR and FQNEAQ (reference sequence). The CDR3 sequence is CASSLEVGHQYF. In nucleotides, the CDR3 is TGTGCCAGCAGCTTAGAAGTTGGGCACCAGTACTTC.

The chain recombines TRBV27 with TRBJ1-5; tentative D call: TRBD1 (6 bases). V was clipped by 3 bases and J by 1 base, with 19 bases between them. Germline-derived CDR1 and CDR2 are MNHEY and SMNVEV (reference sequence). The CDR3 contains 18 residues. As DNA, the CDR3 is TGTGCCAGCAGTTTTCGGGCGACAGGCGTCTGGAGCAATCAGCCCCAGCATTTT. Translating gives CASSFRATGVWSNQPQHF.

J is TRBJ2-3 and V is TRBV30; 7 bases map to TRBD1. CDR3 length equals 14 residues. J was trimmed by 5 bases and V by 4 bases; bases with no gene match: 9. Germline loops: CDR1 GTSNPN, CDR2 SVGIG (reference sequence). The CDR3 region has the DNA TGTGCCTGGAAAGTAGGGGGCTGGGGAGATACGCAGTATTTT. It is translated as CAWKVGGWGDTQYF.

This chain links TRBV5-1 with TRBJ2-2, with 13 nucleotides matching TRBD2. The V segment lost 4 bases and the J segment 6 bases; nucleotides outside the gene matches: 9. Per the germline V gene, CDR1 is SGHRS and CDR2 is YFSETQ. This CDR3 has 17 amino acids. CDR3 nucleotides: TGCGCCAGCAGCCACGGGACTAGCGGGGCTTACCCCGGGGAGCTGTTTTTT. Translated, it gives CASSHGTSGAYPGELFF.

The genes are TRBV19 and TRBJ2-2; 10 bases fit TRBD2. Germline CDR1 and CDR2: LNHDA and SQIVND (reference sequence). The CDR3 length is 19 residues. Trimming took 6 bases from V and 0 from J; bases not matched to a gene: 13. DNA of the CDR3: TGTGCCAGTAGAGTAAGGGTGGGACTAGCGATCGCGAACACCGGGGAGCTGTTTTTT. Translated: CASRVRVGLAIANTGELFF.

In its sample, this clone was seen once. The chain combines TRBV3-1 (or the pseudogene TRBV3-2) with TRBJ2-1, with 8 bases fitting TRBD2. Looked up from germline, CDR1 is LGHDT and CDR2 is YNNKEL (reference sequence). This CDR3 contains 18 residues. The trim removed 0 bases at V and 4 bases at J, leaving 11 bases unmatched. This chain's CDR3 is CASSQDRGTGGLYNEQFF. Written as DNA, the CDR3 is TGTGCCAGCAGCCAAGATCGCGGAACGGGGGGGCTTTACAATGAGCAGTTCTTC.

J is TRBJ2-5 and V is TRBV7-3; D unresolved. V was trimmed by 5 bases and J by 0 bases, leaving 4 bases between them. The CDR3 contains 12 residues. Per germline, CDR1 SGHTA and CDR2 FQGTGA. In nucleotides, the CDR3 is TGTGCCAGCAGCCCCGACCAAGAGACCCAGTACTTC. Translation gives CASSPDQETQYF.

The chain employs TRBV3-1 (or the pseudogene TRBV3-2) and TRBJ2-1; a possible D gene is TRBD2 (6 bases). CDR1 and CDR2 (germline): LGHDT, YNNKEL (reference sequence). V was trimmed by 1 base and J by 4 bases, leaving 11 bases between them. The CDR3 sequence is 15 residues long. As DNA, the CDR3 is TGTGCCAGCAGCCAAGGGGCGGGGACGTACAATGAGCAGTTCTTC. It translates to CASSQGAGTYNEQFF.

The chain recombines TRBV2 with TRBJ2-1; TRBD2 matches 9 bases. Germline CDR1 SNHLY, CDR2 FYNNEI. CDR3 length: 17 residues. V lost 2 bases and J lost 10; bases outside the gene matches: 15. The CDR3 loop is CASSESMGAGGQWEQFF. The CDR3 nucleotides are TGTGCCAGCAGTGAATCTATGGGAGCGGGAGGCCAGTGGGAGCAGTTCTTC.

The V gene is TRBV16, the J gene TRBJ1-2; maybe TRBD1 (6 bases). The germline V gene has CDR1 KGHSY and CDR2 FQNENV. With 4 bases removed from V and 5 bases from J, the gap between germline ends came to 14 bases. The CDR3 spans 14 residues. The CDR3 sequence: CASSLDLGGYGYTF. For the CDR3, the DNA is TGTGCCAGCAGCCTGGATCTAGGGGGTTATGGCTACACCTTC.

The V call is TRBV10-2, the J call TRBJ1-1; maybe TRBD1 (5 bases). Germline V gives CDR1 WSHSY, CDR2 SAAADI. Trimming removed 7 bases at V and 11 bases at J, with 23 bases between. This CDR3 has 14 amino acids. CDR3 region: CASKAIEVQDGAFF. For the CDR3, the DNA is TGCGCCAGCAAGGCGATCGAGGTACAGGACGGGGCTTTCTTT.

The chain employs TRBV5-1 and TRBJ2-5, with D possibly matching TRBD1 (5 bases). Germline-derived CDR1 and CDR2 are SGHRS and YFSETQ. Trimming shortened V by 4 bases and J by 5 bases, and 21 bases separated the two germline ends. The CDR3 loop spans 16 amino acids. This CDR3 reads CASSPPGRLRGETQYF. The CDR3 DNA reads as TGCGCCAGCAGCCCACCAGGGCGGCTTCGTGGGGAGACCCAGTACTTC.

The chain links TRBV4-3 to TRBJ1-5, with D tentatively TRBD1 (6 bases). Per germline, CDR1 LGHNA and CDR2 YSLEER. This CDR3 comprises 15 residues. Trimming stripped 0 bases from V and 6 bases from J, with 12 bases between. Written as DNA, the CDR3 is TGCGCCAGCAGCCAAGACACAGGGTGGGGTCAGCCCCAGCATTTT. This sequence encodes CASSQDTGWGQPQHF.

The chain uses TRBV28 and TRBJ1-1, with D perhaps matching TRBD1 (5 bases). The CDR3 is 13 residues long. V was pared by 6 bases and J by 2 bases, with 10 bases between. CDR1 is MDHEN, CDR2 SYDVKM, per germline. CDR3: CASSPGQNTEAFF. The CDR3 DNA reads TGTGCCAGCAGCCCTGGACAAAACACTGAAGCTTTCTTT.

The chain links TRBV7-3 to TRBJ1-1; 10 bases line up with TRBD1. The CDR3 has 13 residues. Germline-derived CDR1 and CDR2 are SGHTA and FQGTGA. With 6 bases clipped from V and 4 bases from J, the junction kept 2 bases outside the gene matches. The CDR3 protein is CASSWTGGTEAFF. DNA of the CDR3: TGTGCCAGCAGTTGGACAGGGGGCACTGAAGCTTTCTTT.

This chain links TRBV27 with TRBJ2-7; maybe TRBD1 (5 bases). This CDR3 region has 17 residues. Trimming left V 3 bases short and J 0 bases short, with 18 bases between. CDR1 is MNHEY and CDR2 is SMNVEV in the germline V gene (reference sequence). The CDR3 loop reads CASSFFLGPSTSYEQYF. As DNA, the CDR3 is TGTGCCAGCAGTTTTTTCTTGGGGCCTAGTACCTCCTACGAGCAGTACTTC.

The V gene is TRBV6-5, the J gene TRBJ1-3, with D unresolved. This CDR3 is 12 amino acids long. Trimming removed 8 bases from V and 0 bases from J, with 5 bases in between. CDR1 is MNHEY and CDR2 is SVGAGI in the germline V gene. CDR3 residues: CASWSSGNTIYF. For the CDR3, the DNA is TGTGCCAGCTGGAGCTCTGGAAACACCATATATTTT.

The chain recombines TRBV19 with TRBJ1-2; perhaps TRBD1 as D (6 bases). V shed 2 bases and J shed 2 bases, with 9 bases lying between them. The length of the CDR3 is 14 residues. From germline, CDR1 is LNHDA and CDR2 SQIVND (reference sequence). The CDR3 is CASSINGQNYGYTF. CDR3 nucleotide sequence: TGTGCCAGTAGTATAAATGGACAGAACTATGGCTACACCTTC. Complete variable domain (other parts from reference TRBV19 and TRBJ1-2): DGGITQSPKYLFRKEGQNVTLSCEQNLNHDAMYWYRQDPGQGLRLIYYSQIVNDFQKGDIAEGYSVSREKKESFPLTVTSAQKNPTAFYLCASSINGQNYGYTFGSGTRLTVV.